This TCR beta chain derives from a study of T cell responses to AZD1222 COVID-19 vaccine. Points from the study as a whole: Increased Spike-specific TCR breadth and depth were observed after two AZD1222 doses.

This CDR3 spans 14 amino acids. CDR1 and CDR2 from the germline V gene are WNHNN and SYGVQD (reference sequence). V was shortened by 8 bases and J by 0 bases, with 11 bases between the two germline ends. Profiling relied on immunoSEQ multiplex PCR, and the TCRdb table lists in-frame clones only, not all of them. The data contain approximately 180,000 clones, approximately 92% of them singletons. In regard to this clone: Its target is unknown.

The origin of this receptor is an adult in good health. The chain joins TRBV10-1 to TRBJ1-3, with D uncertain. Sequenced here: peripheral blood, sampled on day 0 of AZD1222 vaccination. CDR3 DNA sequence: TGCGCCAGCGCCCGACGGAACTCTGGAAACACCATATATTTT. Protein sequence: CASARRNSGNTIYF.